This T cell receptor (beta chain) was recorded in a study of shared T cell receptors in the human thymus. Using immunoSEQ multiplex PCR, the repertoire was profiled, and TCRdb retains in-frame clones only, with some absent. The data show over 650,000 clones, approximately 87% seen once. Trimming removed 2 bases from V and 1 base from J, with 10 bases in between. Germline values: CDR1 MGHDK, CDR2 SYGVNS. This CDR3 has 15 amino acids. The same data also contributed to another study, on human thymus T cells. That study reports: Surgeons resected thymus tissue during corrective heart surgery. An apparent bias in V and J gene usage was seen in thymic and blood repertoires. Reports from related research described highly overlapping thymic repertoires among unrelated individuals.

The V gene is TRBV25-1, the J gene TRBJ2-3, with D unresolved. The sample taken for sequencing was thymocytes. The source is a boy younger than two with a congenital heart defect. The CDR3 region has the DNA TGTGCCAGCAGTGAAAGAGGTGAAGGCACAGATACGCAGTATTTT. It specifies CASSERGEGTDTQYF.